The 4 T cell receptor beta chains presented below share a single source sample, sequenced in a study of T cell responses to AZD1222 COVID-19 vaccine. Clones were read by immunoSEQ multiplex PCR, and TCRdb kept only the in-frame ones, dropping some. The table records about 150,000 clones, more than 90% of them present only once. The input for sequencing was peripheral blood, taken 28 days after the second AZD1222 dose. These receptors all come from an adult who received the AZD1222 COVID-19 vaccine.

In regard to this clone: Just one base apart from a much larger clone, this may be a read error. The chain carries TRBV7-3 and TRBJ1-6; D remains unclear. This CDR3 spans 14 amino acids. Trimming pared 2 bases from V and 5 bases from J, leaving 7 bases between. Germline V gene sequence: CDR1 SGHTA, CDR2 FQGTGA. The CDR3 loop reads CASSLGRDNSPLHF. DNA for the CDR3: TGTGCCAGCAGCTTAGGCAGAGATAATTCACCCCTCCACTTT.

The CDR3 sequence is CAWSVDQGGSYNEQFF. The CDR3 DNA is TGTGCCTGGAGTGTAGATCAGGGGGGTTCCTACAATGAGCAGTTCTTC. This chain uses TRBV30 with TRBJ2-1; tentatively, D is TRBD1 (7 bases). V lost 0 bases and J lost 1, with 13 bases in between. Looked up from germline, CDR1 is GTSNPN and CDR2 is SVGIG (reference sequence). This CDR3 contains 16 residues.

The V call is TRBV5-1, the J call TRBJ1-6; a weak D match, TRBD1 (5 bases). The CDR3 runs 14 residues. The germline gives CDR1 SGHRS, CDR2 YFSETQ. V was cut by 0 bases and J by 9 bases, with 10 bases left in between. The CDR3 nucleotides read TGCGCCAGCAGCTTGGATCCAGGGTTTTCACCCCTCCACTTT. This sequence encodes CASSLDPGFSPLHF. Looking up the rest from reference TRBV5-1 and TRBJ1-6 gives the full variable domain: KAGVTQTPRYLIKTRGQQVTLSCSPISGHRSVSWYQQTPGQGLQFLFEYFSETQRNKGNFPGRFSGRQFSNSRSEMNVSTLELGDSALYLCASSLDPGFSPLHFGNGTRLTVT.

The rearrangement joins TRBV7-3 to TRBJ2-2; 7 nucleotides match TRBD1. Losses at the gene ends were 5 bases for V and 6 bases for J; bases not matched to a gene: 6. The CDR3 has 14 amino acids. CDR1 is SGHTA and CDR2 is FQGTGA in the germline V gene. CDR3 protein: CASSDNTGAGELFF. The CDR3 DNA is TGTGCCAGCAGCGACAATACAGGGGCCGGGGAGCTGTTTTTT.